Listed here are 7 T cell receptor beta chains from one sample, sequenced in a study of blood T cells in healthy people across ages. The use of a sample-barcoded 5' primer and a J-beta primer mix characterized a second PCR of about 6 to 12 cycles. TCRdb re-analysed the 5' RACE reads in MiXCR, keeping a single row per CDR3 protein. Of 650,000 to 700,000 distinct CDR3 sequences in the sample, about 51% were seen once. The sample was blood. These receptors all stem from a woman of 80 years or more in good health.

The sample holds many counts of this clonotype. Written as DNA, the CDR3 is TGTGCCAGCACCTTCCTTGGCGAGCAGTACTTC. As protein: CASTFLGEQYF. The V gene is TRBV7-9, the J gene TRBJ2-7; D gene ambiguous. Trimming took off 7 bases at V and 6 bases at J, with 10 bases between the two ends. Per the germline V gene, CDR1 is SEHNR and CDR2 is FQNEAQ (reference sequence). The CDR3 length is 11 residues.

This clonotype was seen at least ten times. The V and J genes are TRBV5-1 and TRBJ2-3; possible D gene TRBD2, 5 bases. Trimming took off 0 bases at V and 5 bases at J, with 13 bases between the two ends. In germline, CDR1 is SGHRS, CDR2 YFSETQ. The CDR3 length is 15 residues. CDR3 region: CASSLAPHAGDTQYF. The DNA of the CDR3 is TGCGCCAGCAGCTTGGCTCCTCACGCGGGAGATACGCAGTATTTT.

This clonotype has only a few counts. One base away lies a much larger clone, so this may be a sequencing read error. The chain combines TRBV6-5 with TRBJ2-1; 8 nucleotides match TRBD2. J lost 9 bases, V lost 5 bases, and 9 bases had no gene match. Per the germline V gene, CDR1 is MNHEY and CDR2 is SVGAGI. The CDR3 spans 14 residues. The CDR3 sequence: CASSTRGGKAEQFF. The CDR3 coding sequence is TGTGCCAGCAGTACCCGGGGGGGGAAGGCTGAGCAGTTCTTC.

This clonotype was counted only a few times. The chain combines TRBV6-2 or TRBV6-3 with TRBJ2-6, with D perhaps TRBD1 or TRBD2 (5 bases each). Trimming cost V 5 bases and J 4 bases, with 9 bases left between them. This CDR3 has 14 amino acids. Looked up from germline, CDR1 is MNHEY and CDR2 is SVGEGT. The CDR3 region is CASSDGTGANVLTF. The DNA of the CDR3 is TGTGCCAGCAGTGACGGGACCGGGGCCAACGTCCTGACTTTC.

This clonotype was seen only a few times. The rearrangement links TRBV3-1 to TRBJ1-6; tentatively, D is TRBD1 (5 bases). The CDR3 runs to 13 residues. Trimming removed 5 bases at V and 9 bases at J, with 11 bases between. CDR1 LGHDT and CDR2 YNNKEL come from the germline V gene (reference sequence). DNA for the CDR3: TGTGCCAGCAGCGCTGATAGGGGTTCACCCCTCCACTTT. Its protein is CASSADRGSPLHF.

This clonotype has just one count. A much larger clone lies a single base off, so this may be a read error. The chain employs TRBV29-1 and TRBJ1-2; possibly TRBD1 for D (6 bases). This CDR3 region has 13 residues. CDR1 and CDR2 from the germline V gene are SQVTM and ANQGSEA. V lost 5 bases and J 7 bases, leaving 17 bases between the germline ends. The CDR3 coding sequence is TGCAGCGTTAAAGCGATTACAGGGTCTGGCTACACCTTC. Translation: CSVKAITGSGYTF.

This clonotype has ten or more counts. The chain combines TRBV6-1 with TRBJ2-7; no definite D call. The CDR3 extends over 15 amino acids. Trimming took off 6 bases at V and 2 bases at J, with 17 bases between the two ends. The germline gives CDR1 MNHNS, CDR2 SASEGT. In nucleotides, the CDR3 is TGTGCCAGCAGCAGTAGTGGTCACGGAGCCTACGAGCAGTACTTC. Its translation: CASSSSGHGAYEQYF.